Following are 10 T cell receptor beta chains from one sample sequenced in a study of T cell changes during pregnancy in multiple sclerosis (dated by TCRdb to about 2019). Libraries were prepared through the immunoSEQ multiplex PCR assay. TCRdb re-hosts the immuneACCESS table, in-frame sequences only. Its copies lack some clones; in the studies checked, an unresolved V gene accounts for under half of them, and the cause for the rest is not known. The sample table holds tens of thousands of clones, of which about 88% were seen once. The ten largest clonotypes hold 5% to 5.5% of the sample. This material consisted of peripheral blood, taken in the third trimester of pregnancy. The receptors shown here come from a female donor in good health, enrolled as a control in a pregnancy study.

The gene calls are TRBV28 and TRBJ2-2, with 9 bases fitting TRBD1. This CDR3 has 14 amino acids. Germline CDR1 reads MDHEN; CDR2 reads SYDVKM. J gave up 4 bases and V 7 bases, and 4 bases lay outside the gene matches. The CDR3 protein is CASMGTGLTGELFF. As DNA, the CDR3 is TGTGCCAGCATGGGGACAGGGCTCACCGGGGAGCTGTTTTTT.

V usage is TRBV6-1 and J usage is TRBJ1-1; D unresolved. V was trimmed by 4 bases and J by 1 base, leaving 7 bases between them. Germline V gene data show CDR1 as MNHNS and CDR2 as SASEGT. The CDR3 runs to 13 residues. CDR3 amino acids: CASSGRENTEAFF. CDR3 DNA sequence: TGTGCCAGCAGTGGCCGGGAGAACACTGAAGCTTTCTTT.

This clone has more than one count but fewer than ten. CDR3 sequence: CASSFILGELFF. The CDR3 nucleotides read TGTGCCAGCAGCTTTATTCTTGGGGAGCTGTTTTTT. The chain has TRBV5-6 and TRBJ2-2, with no clear D. The CDR3 totals 12 residues. The V end was cut by 2 bases, the J end by 8 bases, with 7 bases between. Germline CDR1 is SGHDT and CDR2 is YYEEEE.

This rearrangement joins TRBV4-2 to TRBJ1-5, with D maybe TRBD1 (5 bases). V lost 0 bases and J 5 bases, leaving 11 bases between the germline ends. The CDR3 length is 15 residues. Germline V gene data show CDR1 as LGHNA and CDR2 as YNFKEQ. The CDR3 DNA follows: TGTGCCAGCAGCCAAGATCCGGGGGGGGATCAGCCCCAGCATTTT. This codes for CASSQDPGGDQPQHF.

Only one count was recorded for this clone. This rearrangement joins TRBV4-2 to TRBJ2-3, with 9 positions matching TRBD2. With V trimmed by 0 bases and J by 2 bases, 12 bases remained unmatched. Germline lookup yields CDR1 LGHNA and CDR2 YNFKEQ. The CDR3 has 19 residues. Here the CDR3 DNA reads TGTGCCAGCAGCCAAGATTGGAAGGCGGGAGGGTTGGCCACAGATACGCAGTATTTT. It translates to CASSQDWKAGGLATDTQYF.

This clone was counted a few times. The J gene is TRBJ2-1, the V gene TRBV4-2, with 9 bases matching TRBD2. Per germline, CDR1 LGHNA and CDR2 YNFKEQ. The V and J ends lost 0 bases and 3 bases, in that order; junction bases with no gene match: 0. This CDR3 is 15 amino acids long. This CDR3 reads CASSQERGGYNEQFF. The CDR3 DNA follows: TGTGCCAGCAGCCAAGAGCGGGGGGGCTACAATGAGCAGTTCTTC.

V usage is TRBV6-6 and J usage is TRBJ2-5, with 10 bases identical to TRBD1. J lost 2 bases, V lost 6 bases, and 9 bases had no gene match. CDR3 length: 16 amino acids. Germline CDR1 and CDR2: MNHNY and SVGAGI (reference sequence). CDR3 nucleotides: TGTGCCAGCAGCCTGATCCCGGGACAGGGGCAAGAGACCCAGTACTTC. Residues: CASSLIPGQGQETQYF.

The chain combines TRBV5-1 with TRBJ2-7; D may be TRBD2 (5 bases). The germline V gene has CDR1 SGHRS and CDR2 YFSETQ. The CDR3 has 14 residues. V lost 2 bases and J lost 0, with 9 bases in between. DNA for the CDR3: TGCGCCAGCAGCTTAGGAGGAAACTCCTACGAGCAGTACTTC. This sequence encodes CASSLGGNSYEQYF.

The chain carries TRBV2 and TRBJ1-6; possibly TRBD1 for D (5 bases). The ends were cut back, 7 bases at V and 9 bases at J, with 16 bases in the middle. Germline V gene lookup returns CDR1 SNHLY and CDR2 FYNNEI. The CDR3 sequence is 14 residues long. CDR3 in DNA: TGTGCCAGCACCCAGGGATATAATTCTTCACCCCTCCACTTT. It specifies CASTQGYNSSPLHF.

This clone ranks as medium-sized (0.01 to 0.1%). The chain couples TRBV7-8 to TRBJ1-1, with D maybe TRBD1 (5 bases). This CDR3 contains 17 residues. V lost 1 base to trimming and J lost 0 bases, with 15 bases between them. Germline loops: CDR1 SGHVS, CDR2 FQNEAQ. CDR3 sequence reads: CASSLGIDWGMNTEAFF. The CDR3 DNA sequence: TGTGCCAGCAGCTTAGGTATTGACTGGGGCATGAACACTGAAGCTTTCTTT.